One T cell receptor (beta chain) is described in this entry. This sample is part of a study of control samples from healthy donors and cancer patients. V was pared by 9 bases and J by 2 bases, with 13 bases between. The CDR3 covers 13 residues. Germline V CDR1 and CDR2: ENHRY, SYGVKD. Profiling relied on immunoSEQ multiplex PCR, and the TCRdb table lists in-frame clones only, not all of them. The sample consists of approximately 150,000 clones, less than 95% of them appearing once. This chain connects TRBV10-3 to TRBJ1-1; D might be TRBD1 (6 bases). The TCR originated in a man between 18 and 35 years old in good health. The sample comprised blood. The CDR3 DNA is TGTGCCATACGGACAGAGGATAACACTGAAGCTTTCTTT. It yields the protein CAIRTEDNTEAFF.